This T cell receptor (beta chain) was obtained from a study of T-cell reconstitution after alpha-beta-depleted transplantation in children. This clonotype was detected many times. Its antigen is not known. Findings of the study overall: The study reportedly traced alpha-beta T cells about two months after transplant to several hundred expanded graft clones. One year after transplant, T-cell counts and diversity came mostly from newly produced T cells. In some patients, recipient T cells and intrathymic progenitors surviving conditioning explained high day-60 diversity.

Preparation of the TCRbeta library involved a method that used unique molecular identifiers. TCRdb reprocessed the PCR reads with MiXCR, giving one entry per CDR3 protein. The table includes hundreds of thousands of distinct CDR3 sequences, approximately 11% detected once. Germline V gene sequence: CDR1 MDHEN, CDR2 SYDVKM. Trimming cost V 7 bases and J 2 bases, with 8 bases left between them. The length of the CDR3 is 12 residues. The receptor's source is a child under two years old with acute myeloid leukemia, due to receive a stem cell transplant. This specimen was PBMCs, taken before TCRalphabeta/CD19-depleted stem cell transplant. This chain links TRBV28 with TRBJ1-2; no definite D call. The CDR3 protein is CASMGRNYGYTF. In DNA form, the CDR3 reads TGTGCCAGCATGGGCAGAAACTATGGCTACACCTTC.